The TCR beta chain under discussion was sequenced for a study of cytomegalovirus exposure and HLA in healthy donors. This clone was counted between two and nine times. Its matching antigen is unknown. The PCR had 60 Vbeta and 13 Jbeta primers. Some clones are missing from TCRdb's copy, which holds only in-frame ones; the method was immunoSEQ multiplex PCR. The sample consists of 110,000 to 150,000 clones, around 10% of them appearing once. General study points: A prior analysis recorded that most TCR beta V segments were productive about 90% or about 30% of the time. Later genetic work tied a missense DCLRE1C variant to beta-chain V and J trimming. Fewer N-insertions than the approximately 700-donor mean were reportedly shown by an Asian-associated ancestry cluster in a later analysis.

The receptor comes from a male donor in good health and CMV-seronegative. The sequencing sample was made of PBMCs.

DNA for the CDR3: TGTGCCAGCAGCCTCGACGGGGGGAACGAGCAGTTCTTC. Encoded protein: CASSLDGGNEQFF. The V call is TRBV5-4, the J call TRBJ2-1, with TRBD2 matching over 7 bases. Germline assignment: CDR1 SGHNT and CDR2 YYREEE (reference sequence). This CDR3 is 13 amino acids long. V shed 4 bases, J shed 10 bases, and the junction held 8 bases outside the gene matches.